The rows below give T cell receptor beta chains drawn from one sample of a study of post-analysis software for immune sequencing data. Via MiXCR, TCRdb re-called the PCR reads, giving one row per CDR3 protein. The sample contains hundreds of thousands of distinct CDR3 sequences, roughly 29% of which appear only once. Sequencing was done on a sample of blood. Source of these receptors: a girl under 18 with multiple sclerosis. CDR3s include the opening cysteine and the closing phenylalanine or tryptophan. Fields, in order: V gene, D gene, clone size, J gene, CDR3 protein, CDR3 DNA. A D gene is named only where the DNA matches it firmly. Size tells how often a clone was seen (once, few, many) or the class of an expanded clone, and some rows leave it out.

>TRBV19|TRBD1|.|TRBJ2-1
CASSIPGQAYNEQFF
TGTGCCAGTAGTATCCCGGGACAGGCTTACAATGAGCAGTTCTTC
>TRBV7-2|TRBD2|few|TRBJ2-5
CASSLSAGDQETQYF
TGTGCCAGCAGCTTATCGGCGGGGGACCAAGAGACCCAGTACTTC
>TRBV5-1|TRBD1|.|TRBJ2-3
CASSLWKGQGSADTQYF
TGCGCCAGCAGCTTGTGGAAAGGACAGGGGAGCGCAGATACGCAGTATTTT
>TRBV10-3|.|.|TRBJ2-5
CATAVGLGGSQETQYF
TGTGCCACCGCAGTGGGTCTTGGCGGGTCCCAAGAGACCCAGTACTTC
>TRBV5-1|TRBD2|.|TRBJ2-1
CASSPGLAGAVEQFF
TGCGCCAGCAGCCCCGGACTAGCGGGAGCCGTTGAGCAGTTCTTC
>TRBV4-3|.|few|TRBJ2-1
CASSHGSLGDEQFF
TGCGCCAGCAGCCATGGGTCCCTAGGTGATGAGCAGTTCTTC
>TRBV9|TRBD1|.|TRBJ1-2
CASSAGQANNYGYTF
TGTGCCAGCAGCGCCGGACAGGCAAATAACTATGGCTACACCTTC
>TRBV7-2|.|.|TRBJ2-3
CASSFWGQGTDTQYF
TGTGCCAGCAGCTTCTGGGGGCAGGGGACAGATACGCAGTATTTT
>TRBV20-1|.|many|TRBJ2-3
CSASPPLGTDTQYF
TGCAGTGCTAGTCCTCCCCTAGGGACAGATACGCAGTATTTT
>TRBV27|.|.|TRBJ1-5
CASSSMRDTYQPQHF
TGTGCCAGCAGTTCGATGCGGGACACATATCAGCCCCAGCATTTT
>TRBV5-1|.|few|TRBJ2-1
CASSLAGGAAWNEQFF
TGCGCCAGCAGCTTGGCTGGGGGGGCCGCCTGGAATGAGCAGTTCTTC
>TRBV7-9|.|few|TRBJ2-1
CASSERESWGSTYNEQFF
TGTGCCAGCAGCGAAAGGGAGTCCTGGGGGAGCACCTACAATGAGCAGTTCTTC
>TRBV5-6|TRBD2|few|TRBJ2-1
CASSLDIAGGYNEQFF
TGTGCCAGCAGCTTGGATATAGCGGGAGGTTACAATGAGCAGTTCTTC
>TRBV20-1|TRBD1|.|TRBJ2-7
CSTWDRNYEQYF
TGCAGTACCTGGGACAGGAACTACGAGCAGTACTTC
>TRBV20-1|.|.|TRBJ2-3
CSARLGTGAQDTQYF
TGCAGTGCTAGATTGGGGACCGGGGCACAAGATACGCAGTATTTT
>TRBV28|.|few|TRBJ2-7
CASRLGFVYEQYF
TGTGCCAGCAGGCTGGGATTTGTCTACGAGCAGTACTTC
>TRBV5-1|.|.|TRBJ1-4
CASSSGTTNEKLFF
TGCGCCAGCAGCTCCGGAACAACTAATGAAAAACTGTTTTTT
>TRBV11-2|TRBD1|.|TRBJ1-1
CASSPWGRGEWNTEAFF
TGTGCCAGCAGCCCTTGGGGCAGGGGGGAGTGGAACACTGAAGCTTTCTTT
>TRBV28|.|.|TRBJ2-7
CASSLRLAWPEQYF
TGTGCCAGCAGTTTACGTCTAGCGTGGCCCGAGCAGTACTTC
>TRBV9|.|.|TRBJ2-1
CASSVGGQNFYNEQFF
TGTGCCAGCAGCGTAGGGGGGCAGAACTTCTACAATGAGCAGTTCTTC
>TRBV20-1|.|.|TRBJ1-1
CSASPDRPNTEAFF
TGCAGTGCTAGCCCGGACAGACCGAACACTGAAGCTTTCTTT
>TRBV5-7|.|.|TRBJ2-1
CASSSGWPGAPTGNEQFF
TGTGCCAGCAGCTCAGGTTGGCCAGGGGCACCAACTGGCAATGAGCAGTTCTTC
>TRBV18|TRBD1|.|TRBJ2-1
CASSVLDRGENEQFF
TGTGCCAGCTCGGTTCTCGACAGGGGGGAGAATGAGCAGTTCTTC
>TRBV18|.|.|TRBJ2-1
CASSPGTGTYNEQFF
TGTGCCAGCTCACCCGGGACCGGCACCTACAATGAGCAGTTCTTC
>TRBV7-7|.|few|TRBJ2-5
CASSPSGGETQYF
TGTGCCAGCAGCCCCAGCGGAGGGGAGACCCAGTACTTC
>TRBV20-1|TRBD1|.|TRBJ2-5
CSARPHRGHQETRYF
TGCAGTGCTAGACCCCACAGGGGGCACCAAGAGACCCGGTACTTC
>TRBV12-3/TRBV12-4|.|.|TRBJ2-1
CASSLKFMGEQFF
TGTGCCAGCAGTTTAAAGTTCATGGGGGAGCAGTTCTTC
>TRBV29-1|TRBD1|.|TRBJ1-4
CSVETGSNEKLFF
TGCAGCGTTGAGACAGGGTCAAATGAAAAACTGTTTTTT
>TRBV4-3|.|few|TRBJ2-2
CASSQGNPTGANTGELFF
TGCGCCAGCAGCCAAGGGAACCCGACGGGCGCGAACACCGGGGAGCTGTTTTTT
>TRBV5-5|.|few|TRBJ2-7
CASALGDEQYF
TGTGCCAGCGCGTTGGGGGACGAGCAGTACTTC
>TRBV7-2|TRBD1|.|TRBJ2-5
CASSAGTGVAETQYF
TGTGCCAGCAGCGCCGGGACAGGGGTGGCGGAGACCCAGTACTTC
>TRBV20-1|TRBD1|few|TRBJ2-7
CSAKRTGLYEQYF
TGCAGTGCTAAGAGGACAGGGCTCTACGAGCAGTACTTC
>TRBV12-3/TRBV12-4|.|.|TRBJ2-5
CASTIRVSWEYQETQYF
TGTGCCAGCACTATTAGGGTCAGCTGGGAATACCAAGAGACCCAGTACTTC
>TRBV10-1|.|.|TRBJ2-7
CAGSDAQGSYEQYF
TGCGCCGGCAGTGACGCACAGGGCTCCTACGAGCAGTACTTC
>TRBV7-9|TRBD1|.|TRBJ1-5
CASSLDRGVNQPQHF
TGTGCCAGCAGCCTTGACAGGGGGGTCAATCAGCCCCAGCATTTT
>TRBV27|.|few|TRBJ2-3
CASSTPGTGPFTDTQYF
TGTGCCAGCAGCACCCCTGGGACGGGTCCCTTCACAGATACGCAGTATTTT
>TRBV2|TRBD2|.|TRBJ2-5
CASSELAGGYQETQYF
TGTGCCAGCAGTGAGCTAGCGGGGGGATATCAAGAGACCCAGTACTTC
>TRBV7-2|.|few|TRBJ2-5
CASSLIRGAQETQYF
TGTGCCAGCAGCTTAATCAGGGGTGCCCAAGAGACCCAGTACTTC
>TRBV12-3/TRBV12-4|.|few|TRBJ1-2
CASSSADNYGYTF
TGTGCCAGCAGTTCCGCGGACAACTATGGCTACACCTTC
>TRBV7-2|.|.|TRBJ2-7
CASSPGTTMNYEQYF
TGTGCCAGCAGCCCTGGGACAACGATGAACTACGAGCAGTACTTC
>TRBV20-1|.|.|TRBJ2-7
CSARDPWGPLAYEQYF
TGCAGTGCTAGAGATCCCTGGGGCCCACTAGCCTACGAGCAGTACTTC
>TRBV18|.|few|TRBJ2-7
CASSPRAEGTYEQYF
TGTGCCAGCTCACCAAGGGCTGAGGGGACCTACGAGCAGTACTTC
>TRBV7-2|TRBD2|.|TRBJ2-3
CASSLEHPAGGLEDTQYF
TGTGCCAGCAGCTTAGAGCATCCAGCGGGGGGGCTGGAAGATACGCAGTATTTT
>TRBV18|TRBD1|.|TRBJ1-5
CASSPGQGFYSNQPQHF
TGTGCCAGCTCACCGGGACAGGGGTTTTACAGCAATCAGCCCCAGCATTTT
>TRBV10-3|.|.|TRBJ2-7
CAIRDGPLYEQYF
TGTGCCATCAGGGATGGGCCTTTATACGAGCAGTACTTC
>TRBV28|TRBD2|few|TRBJ2-7
CASSRGIGGGSYEQYF
TGTGCCAGCAGTCGAGGGATCGGGGGGGGTTCCTACGAGCAGTACTTC
>TRBV21-1|.|.|TRBJ2-3
CASSATDRGLGDTQYF
TGTGCCAGCAGCGCCACGGACAGGGGGCTAGGAGATACGCAGTATTTT
>TRBV9|.|.|TRBJ2-7
CAGVGYEQYF
TGTGCCGGGGTGGGCTACGAGCAGTACTTC
>TRBV7-9|.|few|TRBJ1-2
CASSSTDRFNGYTF
TGTGCCAGCAGCTCTACCGACAGGTTCAATGGCTACACCTTC
>TRBV9|.|.|TRBJ1-2
CASTLSHRPQPGQTENYGYTF
TGTGCCAGCACCCTTTCACACCGCCCTCAACCCGGACAGACAGAGAACTATGGCTACACCTTC
>TRBV6-1|.|.|TRBJ2-3
CASSQSLPRTDTQYF
TGTGCCAGCAGTCAGAGCCTGCCCCGCACAGATACGCAGTATTTT
>TRBV27|TRBD1|few|TRBJ2-1
CASSGNRGYSYNEQFF
TGTGCCAGCAGTGGCAACAGGGGCTACTCCTACAATGAGCAGTTCTTC
>TRBV25-1|.|many|TRBJ2-7
CASTQGGGGSEQYF
TGTGCCAGCACCCAGGGGGGAGGGGGATCCGAGCAGTACTTC
>TRBV6-5|.|few|TRBJ1-6
CAGRSGESPLHF
TGTGCCGGCCGGAGTGGGGAATCACCCCTCCACTTT
>TRBV10-3|.|.|TRBJ2-5
CAISEGQIQETLYF
TGTGCCATCAGTGAAGGACAGATCCAAGAGACCCTGTACTTC